These T cell receptor beta chains were read from a single sample in a study of T cell changes during pregnancy in multiple sclerosis. Measured with immunoSEQ multiplex PCR; TCRdb has only the in-frame clones, and not every one. The repertoire includes over 50,000 clones, roughly 87% of them detected once, and over 1.5% sits in the top ten. The material sequenced was peripheral blood, taken in the first trimester of pregnancy. The receptors derive from a female donor with multiple sclerosis, enrolled in a pregnancy study. Both conserved end residues are part of each CDR3. A D gene is named only where the DNA matches it firmly. Size values are once, few and many counts, or a class for expanded clones, and some rows have none.

J,V,size,D,DNA,CDR3
TRBJ1-5,TRBV5-1,-,TRBD1,TGCGCCAGGGGACAGGCCAATCAGCCCCAGCATTTT,CARGQANQPQHF
TRBJ2-1,TRBV5-1,-,-,TGCGCCAGCAGCTCCGACACAGGCGATGTGTACAATGAGCAGTTCTTC,CASSSDTGDVYNEQFF
TRBJ2-3,TRBV5-4,once,TRBD2,TGTGCCAGCAGCCCGGGACTAGATCGCACAGATACGCAGTATTTT,CASSPGLDRTDTQYF
TRBJ2-2,TRBV6-4,-,TRBD2,TGTGCCAGCAGTGACGTGGCGGGAGGGACCGGGGAGCTGTTTTTT,CASSDVAGGTGELFF
TRBJ2-1,TRBV5-1,-,TRBD2,TGCGCCAGCAGCTTGGGGTTAGCGGGAAAAAGCTCCTACAATGAGCAGTTCTTC,CASSLGLAGKSSYNEQFF
TRBJ1-1,TRBV7-9,-,-,TGTGCCAGCAGGACGGACAGCATGAACACTGAAGCTTTCTTT,CASRTDSMNTEAFF
TRBJ1-2,TRBV7-9,-,-,TGTGCCAGCAGCCCTGCGACTCTGCGCTGGAACTATGGCTACACCTTC,CASSPATLRWNYGYTF
TRBJ2-2,TRBV7-2,-,TRBD2,TGTGCCAGCAGCCTTCTAGCGGGTTCAGACACCGGGGAGCTGTTTTTT,CASSLLAGSDTGELFF
TRBJ1-4,TRBV2,-,TRBD1,TGTGCCAGCATCCCCGACAGGGGAAGTGAAAAACTGTTTTTT,CASIPDRGSEKLFF
TRBJ2-1,TRBV28,-,TRBD2,TGTGCCAGCAGTGGCCTACTAGCGAGAACCTACAATGAGCAGTTCTTC,CASSGLLARTYNEQFF